The 17 T cell receptor beta chains below all came from one sample that was sequenced in a study of blood T cells in healthy people across ages. A sample-barcoded 5' primer and a J-beta primer mix were used in a second PCR of about 7 to 11 cycles. Each CDR3 protein is one row after TCRdb ran MiXCR on the 5' RACE reads. The table has about 1,800,000 distinct CDR3 sequences, about 28% seen once. The sequenced material came from blood. These receptors originate from a woman aged 30 to 39 in good health.

This chain connects TRBV5-6 to TRBJ2-3; D might be TRBD1 (6 bases). The CDR3 has 16 residues. Germline V gene lookup returns CDR1 SGHDT and CDR2 YYEEEE. The germline V and J ends were trimmed by 4 bases and 2 bases, with 17 bases remaining between them. The DNA of the CDR3 is TGTGCCAGCAGCCCCTGGGACACCCGGTTCACAGATACGCAGTATTTT. Its protein is CASSPWDTRFTDTQYF.

Only a few counts were recorded for this clonotype. CDR3 sequence: CASSLSLLNEQYF. The CDR3 nucleotides read TGTGCCAGCAGCTTATCTCTCCTCAATGAGCAGTACTTC. The rearrangement uses TRBV11-2 and TRBJ2-4, with no clear D. The germline V gene has CDR1 SGHAT and CDR2 FQNNGV. The CDR3 has 13 amino acids. V lost 2 bases, J lost 13 bases, and 15 bases lay in between.

CDR3 sequence: CAWGLGLGTADTQYF. CDR3 DNA: TGTGCCTGGGGACTGGGACTGGGTACCGCAGATACGCAGTATTTT. V gene TRBV30 combines with J gene TRBJ2-3; perhaps TRBD2 as D (6 bases). The CDR3 runs 15 residues. V was cut by 5 bases and J by 4 bases, with 19 bases left in between. The germline V gene encodes CDR1 GTSNPN and CDR2 SVGIG (reference sequence).

The chain joins TRBV5-1 to TRBJ2-1; D is unresolved. The CDR3 is 15 amino acids. V was pared by 4 bases and J by 0 bases, with 11 bases between. Per germline, CDR1 SGHRS and CDR2 YFSETQ. The CDR3 nucleotides read TGCGCCAGCAGCATGGACCGGAGCTCCTACAATGAGCAGTTCTTC. Translating gives CASSMDRSSYNEQFF.

This chain connects TRBV24-1 to TRBJ2-4; 8 bases match TRBD1. The CDR3 runs 16 residues. V lost 3 bases to trimming and J lost 13 bases; unmatched junction nucleotides: 16. Germline values: CDR1 KGHDR, CDR2 SFDVKD. This CDR3 reads CATSDLRGQGYNEQYF. In DNA, the CDR3 is TGTGCCACCAGTGATCTTCGAGGACAGGGATACAATGAGCAGTACTTC.

At least ten counts were recorded for this clonotype. The V gene is TRBV29-1, the J gene TRBJ1-2; D unclear. Germline CDR1 SQVTM, CDR2 ANQGSEA. Trimming took off 0 bases at V and 6 bases at J, with 5 bases between the two ends. CDR3 length: 11 amino acids. CDR3 bases: TGCAGCGTTGAAGATACAGATGGCTACACCTTC. This encodes CSVEDTDGYTF.

Comment on this clonotype: A read error may account for a junction end that differs from germline. V usage is TRBV4-3 and J usage is TRBJ2-4; D is uncertain. The CDR3 runs 15 residues. Germline loops: CDR1 LGHNA, CDR2 YSLEER. The CDR3 loop reads CASSQESGFKNNQYF. In DNA form, the CDR3 reads TGCGCCAGCAGCCAAGAATCGGGTTTCAAAAACAATCAGTACTTC.

This clonotype was detected many times. The CDR3 loop is CASSQEGEARGYGETQYF. The DNA of the CDR3 is TGTGCCAGCAGCCAAGAAGGGGAGGCCAGGGGATATGGGGAGACCCAGTACTTC. V usage is TRBV3-1 and J usage is TRBJ2-5; either TRBD1 or TRBD2 may fit D (6 bases each). This CDR3 has 18 amino acids. V was clipped by 0 bases and J by 5 bases, with 22 bases between them. Germline CDR1 reads LGHDT; CDR2 reads YNNKEL (reference sequence).

This clonotype was recorded many times. The chain employs TRBV9 and TRBJ2-3; D ambiguous. The CDR3 has 13 amino acids. Per germline, CDR1 SGDLS and CDR2 YYNGEE. The germline V and J ends were trimmed by 0 bases and 2 bases, with 4 bases remaining between them. CDR3: CASSVVDTDTQYF. For the CDR3, the DNA is TGTGCCAGCAGCGTAGTGGACACAGATACGCAGTATTTT.

The chain combines TRBV29-1 with TRBJ2-2; 7 bases align to TRBD2. Germline V lookup: CDR1 SQVTM, CDR2 ANQGSEA. With V trimmed by 4 bases and J by 2 bases, 4 bases remained unmatched. CDR3 size: 14 residues. Here the CDR3 reads CSVGDYFNTGELFF. The CDR3 nucleotides are TGCAGCGTTGGGGACTACTTTAACACCGGGGAGCTGTTTTTT.

The sample holds a few counts of this clonotype. This chain connects TRBV7-9 to TRBJ1-1; D call uncertain. Trimming pared 4 bases from V and 10 bases from J, leaving 25 bases between. Germline loops: CDR1 SEHNR, CDR2 FQNEAQ (reference sequence). CDR3 length: 16 residues. The CDR3 region is CASSSSEGTLFKGAFF. The CDR3 nucleotides read TGTGCCAGCAGCTCTTCCGAAGGTACCCTTTTCAAAGGAGCTTTCTTT.

This clonotype was counted only a few times. The rearrangement uses TRBV7-2 and TRBJ2-2; TRBD1 aligns across 8 bases. Losses at the gene ends were 5 bases for V and 3 bases for J; bases not matched to a gene: 8. The CDR3 contains 16 residues. Germline assignment: CDR1 SGHTA and CDR2 FQGNSA. In DNA form, the CDR3 reads TGTGCCAGCAGCCTGGGGACAGGCCTGGACACCGGGGAGCTGTTTTTT. Amino acid sequence: CASSLGTGLDTGELFF.

For this clonotype: At one boundary the junction diverges from the germline segment, which might be a read error. This sequence joins TRBV29-1 and TRBJ2-1; D is unclear. Germline lookup yields CDR1 SQVTM and CDR2 ANQGSEA. The CDR3 sequence is 13 residues long. The CDR3 DNA follows: TGCGGCGTTGTAGGTCAGTCCTACAATGAGCAGTTCTTC. Its translation: CGVVGQSYNEQFF.

Only a few counts were recorded for this clonotype. The chain combines TRBV10-3 with TRBJ1-1, with D unclear. From germline, CDR1 is ENHRY and CDR2 SYGVKD. The CDR3 is 13 amino acids. Trimming left V 7 bases short and J 7 bases short, with 16 bases between. The CDR3 nucleotides are TGTGCCATCATGAAGACTGAAACTAGTGAAGCTTTCTTT. Its translation: CAIMKTETSEAFF.

The chain has TRBV20-1 and TRBJ2-5; TRBD1 matches 8 bases. The ends lost 7 bases at V and 0 bases at J; junction bases unmatched: 10. This CDR3 region has 15 residues. Germline V gene sequence: CDR1 DFQATT, CDR2 SNEGSKA (reference sequence). CDR3 bases: TGCAGTGTTGGACAGGGCCTGGGGTACCAAGAGACCCAGTACTTC. Amino acids: CSVGQGLGYQETQYF.

The V gene is TRBV3-1, the J gene TRBJ2-1; 12 bases map to TRBD2. In germline, CDR1 is LGHDT, CDR2 YNNKEL (reference sequence). This CDR3 contains 14 residues. The junction had 2 bases not matched to a gene; V was cut back by 3 bases and J by 8 bases. CDR3 sequence (DNA): TGTGCCAGCAGCCATCTAGCGGGGGGGTATGAGCAGTTCTTC. Encoded protein: CASSHLAGGYEQFF.

This clonotype was recorded at least ten times. The chain links TRBV6-5 to TRBJ1-2, with a tentative D call TRBD1 (5 bases). CDR1 and CDR2 (germline): MNHEY, SVGAGI. The CDR3 runs 15 residues. V lost 6 bases to trimming and J lost 5 bases, with 19 bases between them. The CDR3, as DNA: TGTGCCAGCAGGATAGGCGCGGGACGGCAGTATGGCTACACCTTC. It translates to CASRIGAGRQYGYTF.